This TCR beta chain was captured in a study of cytomegalovirus exposure and HLA in healthy donors. TCRdb's table, derived via immunoSEQ multiplex PCR, lists solely in-frame clones and lacks some. Seen here are about 120,000 clones, around 89% observed once, and the top ten hold about 1.8%. The CDR3 totals 13 residues. Between the trimmed V and J ends, which lost 7 bases and 5 bases, there was a span of 15 bases. The germline CDR1 and CDR2 sequences are MNHEY and SVGAGI. This clone is a singleton in its sample. The V call is TRBV6-5, the J call TRBJ2-7, with D possibly TRBD2 on 6 matching bases. This TCR was recovered from a young man in good health and CMV-seronegative. What was sequenced was PBMCs. Here the CDR3 DNA reads TGTGCCAGCAACACAGGACCGGGAGACGAGCAGTACTTC. Its protein product is CASNTGPGDEQYF.